The 6 T cell receptor beta chains below were found in one sample sequenced in a study of identical twins. One entry per CDR3 protein, called by TCRdb with MiXCR from the 5' RACE reads. The sample has roughly 250,000 distinct CDR3 sequences; approximately 7% are singletons. These data were likewise used in another study, on yellow fever vaccine responses in identical twins.

The sample comprised memory (CD45RO+) T cells sorted from blood. Every receptor here comes from a woman aged 18 to 35 in good health.

Ten or more counts support this clonotype. The rearrangement joins TRBV5-1 to TRBJ2-3; possibly TRBD1 for D (6 bases). The CDR3 loop spans 12 amino acids. The V end lost 5 bases, the J end lost 4 bases, and 8 bases lay between the germline ends. Looked up from germline, CDR1 is SGHRS and CDR2 is YFSETQ. Here the CDR3 reads CASRTGSDTQYF. For the CDR3, the DNA is TGCGCCAGCAGGACAGGTTCAGATACGCAGTATTTT.

The V and J genes are TRBV5-5 and TRBJ2-1, with D unresolved. Germline CDR1 SGHKS, CDR2 YYEKEE (reference sequence). V lost 0 bases, J lost 9 bases, and 7 bases lay in between. The CDR3 totals 12 residues. The DNA for the CDR3 is TGTGCCAGCAGCTTGGGGGCCGTTGAGCAGTTCTTC. Its protein product is CASSLGAVEQFF. Combining the CDR3 with reference TRBV5-5 and TRBJ2-1 gives the whole variable domain DAGVTQSPTHLIKTRGQQVTLRCSPISGHKSVSWYQQVLGQGPQFIFQYYEKEERGRGNFPDRFSARQFPNYSSELNVNALLLGDSALYLCASSLGAVEQFFGPGTRLTVL.

This chain links TRBV6-1 with TRBJ2-7; the match to TRBD2 covers 7 bases. This CDR3 region has 14 residues. V lost 10 bases to trimming and J lost 1 base; unmatched junction nucleotides: 10. Per germline, CDR1 MNHNS and CDR2 SASEGT. The CDR3: CATEGGHQSYEQYV. In DNA, the CDR3 is TGTGCCACCGAGGGAGGGCACCAATCCTACGAGCAGTACGTC.

This chain uses TRBV11-2 with TRBJ2-3; no clear D. Germline-derived CDR1 and CDR2 are SGHAT and FQNNGV. V was clipped by 3 bases and J by 2 bases, with 9 bases between them. The CDR3 extends over 14 amino acids. In DNA, the CDR3 is TGTGCCAGCAGCTTGAACACATTCACAGATACGCAGTATTTT. Translating it yields CASSLNTFTDTQYF.

This clonotype was counted many times. V and J are TRBV5-1 and TRBJ1-2; D gene ambiguous. The CDR3 covers 13 residues. The germline CDR1 and CDR2 sequences are SGHRS and YFSETQ. Trimming took 0 bases from V and 3 from J, leaving 6 bases between them. The CDR3 is CASSLDRYYGYTF. The CDR3 DNA reads TGCGCCAGCAGCTTGGACAGATACTATGGCTACACCTTC.

This clonotype was seen at least ten times. This chain uses TRBV15 with TRBJ2-3; D is possibly TRBD2 (6 bases). The CDR3 is 17 residues long. The V end was cut by 0 bases, the J end by 0 bases, with 13 bases between. Germline CDR1 reads LNHNV; CDR2 reads YYDKDF (reference sequence). The CDR3 sequence: CATSRDALGTSTDTQYF. DNA for the CDR3: TGTGCCACCAGCAGAGATGCGCTTGGGACTAGCACAGATACGCAGTATTTT.